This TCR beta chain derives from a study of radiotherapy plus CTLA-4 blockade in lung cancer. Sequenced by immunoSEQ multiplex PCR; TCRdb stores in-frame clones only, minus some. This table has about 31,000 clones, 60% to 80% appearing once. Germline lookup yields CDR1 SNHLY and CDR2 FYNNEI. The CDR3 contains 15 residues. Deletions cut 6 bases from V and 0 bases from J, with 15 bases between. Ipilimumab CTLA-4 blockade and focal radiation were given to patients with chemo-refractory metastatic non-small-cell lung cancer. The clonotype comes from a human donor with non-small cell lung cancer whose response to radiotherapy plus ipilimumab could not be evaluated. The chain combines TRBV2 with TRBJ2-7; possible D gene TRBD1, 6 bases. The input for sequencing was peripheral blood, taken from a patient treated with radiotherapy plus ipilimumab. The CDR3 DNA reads TGTGCCAGCAGGGTCCGACAGGAAAGCTCCTACGAGCAGTACTTC. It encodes CASRVRQESSYEQYF.